The rows below give T cell receptor beta chains drawn from one sample of a study of T cell responses to AZD1222 COVID-19 vaccine. Repertoires were generated with immunoSEQ multiplex PCR, while TCRdb's copy carries only in-frame clones and drops some. The profile shows approximately 100,000 clones, about 90% of them singletons. Sequences were derived from peripheral blood, sampled 28 days after the second AZD1222 dose. The receptors were gathered from an adult who received the AZD1222 COVID-19 vaccine. CDR3s include the opening cysteine and the closing phenylalanine or tryptophan. A D gene is named only where the DNA matches it firmly. Size values are once, few and many counts, or a class for expanded clones, and some rows have none.

j_call: TRBJ2-1
v_call: TRBV10-1
clone_size: .
d_call: .
cdr3_nt: TGCGCCAGCTCCCGTAGGGCAGGGAATCGCAATGAGCAGTTCTTC
cdr3_aa: CASSRRAGNRNEQFF

j_call: TRBJ1-2
v_call: TRBV7-8
clone_size: few
d_call: TRBD1
cdr3_nt: TGTGCCAGCAGCCCCTCCCGACAGGGGGCTGAAAACCCCTATGGCTACACCTTC
cdr3_aa: CASSPSRQGAENPYGYTF

j_call: TRBJ1-1
v_call: TRBV9
clone_size: .
d_call: .
cdr3_nt: TGTGCCAGCAGCGTAGTAGAGGGTTCTGAAGCTTTCTTT
cdr3_aa: CASSVVEGSEAFF

j_call: TRBJ2-7
v_call: TRBV28
clone_size: .
d_call: TRBD1
cdr3_nt: TGTGCCAGCAGTTACTCCGGGACAGGGACACCGAACTTC
cdr3_aa: CASSYSGTGTPNF

j_call: TRBJ1-5
v_call: TRBV27
clone_size: .
d_call: .
cdr3_nt: TGTGCCAGCAGGACTGGACAGAGCAATCAGCCCCAGCATTTT
cdr3_aa: CASRTGQSNQPQHF

j_call: TRBJ1-1
v_call: TRBV18
clone_size: few
d_call: TRBD1
cdr3_nt: TGTGCCAGCTCACCTACACAGGGGTGGATGAACACTGAAGCTTTCTTT
cdr3_aa: CASSPTQGWMNTEAFF

j_call: TRBJ2-7
v_call: TRBV2
clone_size: once
d_call: TRBD1
cdr3_nt: TGTGCCAGCAGTGCCGGGACAGGGGTCGACGAGCAGTACTTC
cdr3_aa: CASSAGTGVDEQYF

j_call: TRBJ2-3
v_call: TRBV29-1
clone_size: .
d_call: TRBD2
cdr3_nt: TGCAGCGTTGAAATTGGGTCCGGGACTAGCCGGGATCCTAGCACAGATACGCAGTATTTT
cdr3_aa: CSVEIGSGTSRDPSTDTQYF

j_call: TRBJ2-3
v_call: TRBV19
clone_size: .
d_call: TRBD1
cdr3_nt: TGTGCCAGTAGTAGAGAACTACAGGGGACAGATACGCAGTATTTT
cdr3_aa: CASSRELQGTDTQYF

j_call: TRBJ2-1
v_call: TRBV18
clone_size: .
d_call: TRBD2
cdr3_nt: TGTGCCAGCTCACCACTTTCGGCTAGCGGGAGTACCTACAATGAGCAGTTCTTC
cdr3_aa: CASSPLSASGSTYNEQFF

j_call: TRBJ2-2
v_call: TRBV27
clone_size: .
d_call: .
cdr3_nt: TGTGCCAGCAGTAAGCTAGTTGAGACCGGGGAGCTGTTTTTT
cdr3_aa: CASSKLVETGELFF

j_call: TRBJ1-5
v_call: TRBV30
clone_size: .
d_call: .
cdr3_nt: TGTGCCTACACGCCAGGGGCCAATCAGCCCCAGCATTTT
cdr3_aa: CAYTPGANQPQHF

j_call: TRBJ1-2
v_call: TRBV6-5
clone_size: .
d_call: .
cdr3_nt: TGTGCCAGCAGCCTGACCCGAGCTAACTATGGCTACACCTTC
cdr3_aa: CASSLTRANYGYTF

j_call: TRBJ2-7
v_call: TRBV24-1
clone_size: few
d_call: .
cdr3_nt: TGTGCCACCAGTGATTCGGGACTGGAAAGCTCCTACGAGCAGTACTTC
cdr3_aa: CATSDSGLESSYEQYF

j_call: TRBJ2-3
v_call: TRBV4-2
clone_size: .
d_call: TRBD2
cdr3_nt: TGTGCCAGCAGCCATACTAGCGGGATGAGGGATACGCAGTATTTT
cdr3_aa: CASSHTSGMRDTQYF

j_call: TRBJ1-1
v_call: TRBV30
clone_size: .
d_call: .
cdr3_nt: TGTGCCTGGACCTCATCTGGGGATTTAATGAACACTGAAGCTTTCTTT
cdr3_aa: CAWTSSGDLMNTEAFF

j_call: TRBJ2-7
v_call: TRBV5-4
clone_size: .
d_call: .
cdr3_nt: TGTGCCAGCAGCCGGGTCGGAGGGGCCGAGCAGTACTTC
cdr3_aa: CASSRVGGAEQYF

j_call: TRBJ2-7
v_call: TRBV15
clone_size: few
d_call: .
cdr3_nt: TGTGCCACCAGCAGAGGCAAGTACGAGCAGTACTTC
cdr3_aa: CATSRGKYEQYF

j_call: TRBJ2-3
v_call: TRBV6-5
clone_size: .
d_call: .
cdr3_nt: TGTGCCAGCAGTAGAGCACCATCTAGCACAGATACGCAGTATTTT
cdr3_aa: CASSRAPSSTDTQYF

j_call: TRBJ2-3
v_call: TRBV11-2
clone_size: .
d_call: .
cdr3_nt: TGTGCCAGCAGCTTAGGTGCGGGGATTAGCACAGATACGCAGTATTTT
cdr3_aa: CASSLGAGISTDTQYF

j_call: TRBJ1-2
v_call: TRBV28
clone_size: .
d_call: TRBD1
cdr3_nt: TGTGCCAGCAGTACCCCGACAGGGGGTGTCTATGGCTACACCTTC
cdr3_aa: CASSTPTGGVYGYTF

j_call: TRBJ2-1
v_call: TRBV21-1
clone_size: .
d_call: .
cdr3_nt: TGTGCCAGCAGCAAAGTCGGGAACAGGGTGCGCAATGAGCAGTTCTTC
cdr3_aa: CASSKVGNRVRNEQFF

j_call: TRBJ2-1
v_call: TRBV15
clone_size: .
d_call: .
cdr3_nt: TGTGCCACCAGCAGAAGTCCGCCCTATCCCTTCTCCGACAATGAGCAGTTCTTC
cdr3_aa: CATSRSPPYPFSDNEQFF

j_call: TRBJ2-5
v_call: TRBV7-9
clone_size: few
d_call: .
cdr3_nt: TGTGCCAGCAGCTCACGGCAAGAGACCCAGTACTTC
cdr3_aa: CASSSRQETQYF

j_call: TRBJ1-5
v_call: TRBV3-1/TRBV3-2
clone_size: .
d_call: .
cdr3_nt: TGTGCCAGCAGCCAAGATGTCGGGGGCGCACAGCCCCAGCATTTT
cdr3_aa: CASSQDVGGAQPQHF

j_call: TRBJ2-7
v_call: TRBV5-1
clone_size: .
d_call: TRBD2
cdr3_nt: TGCGCCAGCAGGGGGTCGTGGACTAGCGGGAGGGTAGACGAGCAGTACTTC
cdr3_aa: CASRGSWTSGRVDEQYF

j_call: TRBJ2-7
v_call: TRBV9
clone_size: .
d_call: .
cdr3_nt: TGTGCCAGCAGCGTAGGTCTAAACTCCTACGAGCAGTACTTC
cdr3_aa: CASSVGLNSYEQYF

j_call: TRBJ2-7
v_call: TRBV4-1
clone_size: .
d_call: .
cdr3_nt: TGCGCCAGCAGCCAATCCCCGGCAGGCGTCCCCTACGAGCAGTACTTC
cdr3_aa: CASSQSPAGVPYEQYF

j_call: TRBJ2-1
v_call: TRBV9
clone_size: .
d_call: .
cdr3_nt: TGTGCCAGCAGCGTAGGGGTCTCCTCTAAGGGCGCCTACAATGAGCAGTTCTTC
cdr3_aa: CASSVGVSSKGAYNEQFF

j_call: TRBJ1-1
v_call: TRBV28
clone_size: .
d_call: .
cdr3_nt: TGTGCCAGCAGTTTGGTCACCCAGAACACTGAAGCTTTCTTT
cdr3_aa: CASSLVTQNTEAFF

j_call: TRBJ2-1
v_call: TRBV6-2/TRBV6-3
clone_size: once
d_call: .
cdr3_nt: TGTGCCAGCAGTCCGGACTTCCTGGTGGGATACAATGAGCAGTTCTTC
cdr3_aa: CASSPDFLVGYNEQFF